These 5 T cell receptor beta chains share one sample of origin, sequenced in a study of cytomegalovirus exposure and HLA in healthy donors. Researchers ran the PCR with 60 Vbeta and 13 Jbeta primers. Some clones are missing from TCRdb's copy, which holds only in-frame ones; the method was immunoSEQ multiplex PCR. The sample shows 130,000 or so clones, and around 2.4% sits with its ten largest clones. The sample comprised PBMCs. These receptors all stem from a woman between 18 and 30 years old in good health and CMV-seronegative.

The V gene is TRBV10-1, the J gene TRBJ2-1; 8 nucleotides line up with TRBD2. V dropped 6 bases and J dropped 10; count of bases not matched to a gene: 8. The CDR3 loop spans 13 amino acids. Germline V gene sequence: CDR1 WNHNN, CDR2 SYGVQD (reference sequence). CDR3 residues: CASRSELAEEQFF. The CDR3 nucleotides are TGCGCCAGCAGATCCGAACTAGCGGAGGAGCAGTTCTTC.

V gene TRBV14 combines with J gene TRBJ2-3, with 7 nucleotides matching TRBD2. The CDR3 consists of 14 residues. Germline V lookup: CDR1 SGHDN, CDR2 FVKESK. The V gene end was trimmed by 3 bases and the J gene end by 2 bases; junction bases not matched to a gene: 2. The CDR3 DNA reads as TGTGCCAGCAGCCAGCGGGACTACACAGATACGCAGTATTTT. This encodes CASSQRDYTDTQYF.

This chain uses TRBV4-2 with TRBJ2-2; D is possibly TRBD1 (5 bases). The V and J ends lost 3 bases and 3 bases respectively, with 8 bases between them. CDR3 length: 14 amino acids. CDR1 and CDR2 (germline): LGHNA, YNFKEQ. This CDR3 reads CASSHRADTGELFF. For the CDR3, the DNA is TGTGCCAGCAGCCACAGGGCTGACACCGGGGAGCTGTTTTTT.

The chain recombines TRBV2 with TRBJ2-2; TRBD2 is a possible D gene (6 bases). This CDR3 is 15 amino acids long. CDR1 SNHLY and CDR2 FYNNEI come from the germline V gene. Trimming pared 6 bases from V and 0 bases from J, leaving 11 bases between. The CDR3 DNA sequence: TGTGCCAGCAGGGCTAGCGAAGCGAACACCGGGGAGCTGTTTTTT. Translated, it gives CASRASEANTGELFF.

CDR3 nucleotides: TGTGCCAGCAGCGCCGGCAGGGTGATAGACAATGAGCAGTTCTTC. It yields the protein CASSAGRVIDNEQFF. The rearrangement links TRBV9 to TRBJ2-1; perhaps TRBD1 as D (5 bases). The germline V gene has CDR1 SGDLS and CDR2 YYNGEE. The CDR3 is 15 residues long. V gave up 3 bases and J gave up 5 bases, with 15 bases separating them.